The 22 T cell receptor beta chains below were found in one sample sequenced in a study of CD8 T cells in Susac syndrome. RNA totalling about 0.45 to 1 ug underwent reverse transcription with random hexamers. Via MiXCR, TCRdb re-called the immunoSEQ multiplex PCR reads, giving one row per CDR3 protein. The sample lists about 120,000 distinct CDR3 sequences; 94% were seen once. The sample was CD4+ T cells from PBMCs. The receptors come from a human donor in good health.

This sequence joins TRBV29-1 and TRBJ1-4; D gene ambiguous. The CDR3 extends over 14 amino acids. Germline V lookup: CDR1 SQVTM, CDR2 ANQGSEA. V lost 6 bases and J 4 bases, leaving 15 bases between the germline ends. The CDR3 DNA sequence: TGCAGCGTAGAGAGGCGGAGTTTTAATGAAAAACTGTTTTTT. The encoded protein is CSVERRSFNEKLFF.

Only a few counts were recorded for this clonotype. This chain joins TRBV25-1 and TRBJ2-7; 10 bases align to TRBD2. This CDR3 is built from 14 residues. Germline V CDR1 and CDR2: MGHDK, SYGVNS. Trimming cost V 8 bases and J 2 bases; bases outside gene matches: 6. Written as DNA, the CDR3 is TGTGCCAGCTCGCTAGCGGGAGCCCCCTACGAGCAGTACTTC. It is translated as CASSLAGAPYEQYF.

The chain carries TRBV20-1 and TRBJ2-7; D is unresolved. Deletions cut 3 bases from V and 1 base from J, with 4 bases between. CDR1 and CDR2 from the germline V gene are DFQATT and SNEGSKA (reference sequence). This CDR3 comprises 11 residues. CDR3 coding DNA: TGCAGTGCTAGTAGGTCCTACGAGCAGTACTTC. Translation: CSASRSYEQYF.

V and J are TRBV20-1 and TRBJ2-3; D might be TRBD2 (5 bases). This CDR3 is 15 amino acids long. Germline V gene lookup returns CDR1 DFQATT and CDR2 SNEGSKA (reference sequence). Trimming pared 5 bases from V and 2 bases from J, leaving 17 bases between. The CDR3 region is CSAPRGLSSTDTQYF. The CDR3 coding sequence is TGCAGTGCTCCCCGAGGACTCTCCTCCACAGATACGCAGTATTTT.

The chain employs TRBV5-6 and TRBJ2-1, with 11 bases fitting TRBD2. The CDR3 loop spans 16 amino acids. Germline lookup yields CDR1 SGHDT and CDR2 YYEEEE. The ends lost 2 bases at V and 4 bases at J; junction bases unmatched: 5. The CDR3 DNA reads as TGTGCCAGCAGCTTCGCCGGGACTAGCGGATACAATGAGCAGTTCTTC. Translated, it gives CASSFAGTSGYNEQFF.

V and J are TRBV30 and TRBJ2-5; TRBD2 matches at 12 bases. CDR3 length: 17 residues. V was pared by 0 bases and J by 0 bases, with 5 bases of the junction left unmatched. The germline gives CDR1 GTSNPN, CDR2 SVGIG (reference sequence). CDR3 sequence reads: CAWSVRRTSGDQETQYF. CDR3 nucleotide sequence: TGTGCCTGGAGTGTACGAAGGACTAGCGGGGACCAAGAGACCCAGTACTTC.

The chain joins TRBV6-1 to TRBJ2-6; 7 bases map to TRBD1. The V segment lost 2 bases and the J segment 2 bases; nucleotides outside the gene matches: 3. In germline, CDR1 is MNHNS, CDR2 SASEGT. The CDR3 contains 16 residues. The CDR3 DNA sequence: TGTGCCAGCAGTGAAATGAGGGGGCCTGGGGCCAACGTCCTGACTTTC. Protein sequence: CASSEMRGPGANVLTF.

The rearrangement joins TRBV28 to TRBJ2-3; 9 bases match TRBD1. The CDR3 spans 15 residues. V lost 6 bases, J lost 4 bases, and 8 bases stayed unmatched. CDR1 and CDR2 (germline): MDHEN, SYDVKM. Here the CDR3 reads CASSTGTGRADTQYF. The CDR3, as DNA: TGTGCCAGCAGCACCGGGACAGGGAGGGCAGATACGCAGTATTTT.

The sample holds a few counts of this clonotype. The genes are TRBV30 and TRBJ2-7; the D gene could be TRBD1 or TRBD2 (5 bases each). Between the trimmed V and J ends, which lost 5 bases and 1 base, there was a span of 12 bases. The length of the CDR3 is 13 residues. Per germline, CDR1 GTSNPN and CDR2 SVGIG (reference sequence). DNA of the CDR3: TGTGCCTGGGGGACGGGTGGATCCTACGAGCAGTACTTC. Translation gives CAWGTGGSYEQYF. The whole variable domain, remainder taken from reference TRBV30 and TRBJ2-7, is SQTIHQWPATLVQPVGSPLSLECTVEGTSNPNLYWYRQAAGRGLQLLFYSVGIGQISSEVPQNLSASRPQDRQFILSSKKLLLSDSGFYLCAWGTGGSYEQYFGPGTRLTVT.

The chain couples TRBV4-2 to TRBJ2-7; D ambiguous. Germline CDR1 LGHNA, CDR2 YNFKEQ. The CDR3 spans 14 residues. V was trimmed by 0 bases and J by 1 base, leaving 7 bases between them. The CDR3 spells CASSQDLVSYEQYF. DNA of the CDR3: TGTGCCAGCAGCCAAGATCTAGTGTCCTACGAGCAGTACTTC.

A note on this clonotype: A junction end diverges from the germline sequence, so it may reflect a read error. The V call is TRBV30, the J call TRBJ1-1; 7 bases fit TRBD1. The CDR3 covers 14 residues. Germline CDR1 is GTSNPN and CDR2 is SVGIG (reference sequence). CDR3 protein: CAWRTTQGNTEVFF. The CDR3 coding sequence is TGTGCCTGGAGAACAACACAGGGGAACACTGAAGTTTTCTTT.

CDR3 sequence (DNA): TGTGCCAGCAGCGACAGTAGGGCCAATCAGCCCCAGCATTTT. Translated, it gives CASSDSRANQPQHF. V and J are TRBV27 and TRBJ1-5; D may be TRBD1 (5 bases). The CDR3 runs to 14 residues. In germline, CDR1 is MNHEY, CDR2 SMNVEV (reference sequence). With 6 bases removed from V and 3 bases from J, the gap between germline ends came to 12 bases.

This clonotype was recorded a few times. The V gene is TRBV3-1, the J gene TRBJ2-7, with D possibly matching TRBD1 (7 bases). Per the germline V gene, CDR1 is LGHDT and CDR2 is YNNKEL (reference sequence). The CDR3 is 17 amino acids. The V gene lost 2 bases and the J gene lost 1 base, with 18 bases spanning the gap. The DNA for the CDR3 is TGTGCCAGCAGCCAATCAGCCGGGGGACAGCTGTCCTACGAGCAGTACTTC. Protein sequence: CASSQSAGGQLSYEQYF.

This clonotype has a single count. V gene TRBV6-2 or TRBV6-3 combines with J gene TRBJ2-2; D assignment may be TRBD1 or TRBD2 (5 bases each). The CDR3 loop spans 14 amino acids. V was pared by 2 bases and J by 3 bases, with 7 bases between. Germline V gene lookup returns CDR1 MNHEY and CDR2 SVGEGT. The CDR3 loop reads CASSYGGYTGELFF. The CDR3 bases are TGTGCCAGCAGTTACGGGGGATACACCGGGGAGCTGTTTTTT.

The CDR3 nucleotides are TGTGCCAGCAGCCCTTCTAGCGGGAGAAACTACAATGAGCAGTTCTTC. Translation: CASSPSSGRNYNEQFF. The chain has TRBV7-9 and TRBJ2-1; TRBD2 matches at 10 bases. Germline CDR1 reads SEHNR; CDR2 reads FQNEAQ (reference sequence). J lost 3 bases, V lost 5 bases, and 7 bases had no gene match. The CDR3 covers 16 residues.

The rearrangement joins TRBV23-1 to TRBJ2-1; 9 bases are a match to TRBD2. TRBV23-1 is assigned to the ORF class and has an uncertain function. This CDR3 is built from 16 residues. The CDR3 here is CDKAGGRALPNNEQFF. The CDR3 DNA reads TGCGACAAAGCGGGCGGGAGGGCCCTACCTAACAATGAGCAGTTCTTC.

V and J are TRBV18 and TRBJ2-1; D may be TRBD2 (6 bases). Deletions cut 6 bases from V and 0 bases from J, with 18 bases between. Germline lookup yields CDR1 KGHSH and CDR2 LQKENI. CDR3 length equals 17 residues. This CDR3 is CASSPTGSGSSYNEQFF. CDR3 coding DNA: TGTGCCAGCTCCCCTACTGGTAGCGGCTCCTCCTACAATGAGCAGTTCTTC.

V usage is TRBV30 and J usage is TRBJ1-6; no reliable D call. Per germline, CDR1 GTSNPN and CDR2 SVGIG (reference sequence). Trimming shortened V by 1 base and J by 6 bases, and 16 bases separated the two germline ends. This CDR3 region has 16 residues. The CDR3 bases are TGTGCCTGGAGTGAACTCGCAGGCGCGGCTAATTCACCCCTCCACTTT. Its translation: CAWSELAGAANSPLHF.

The chain joins TRBV10-2 to TRBJ2-5, with TRBD1 as a possible D gene (6 bases). V was shortened by 5 bases and J by 5 bases, with 15 bases between the two germline ends. The CDR3 is made up of 14 amino acids. The germline V gene encodes CDR1 WSHSY and CDR2 SAAADI. As DNA, the CDR3 is TGCGCCAGCAGTACACAGGGTACGGGGGAGACCCAGTACTTC. This encodes CASSTQGTGETQYF.

This clonotype occurred once. V usage is TRBV5-6 and J usage is TRBJ2-7; D could derive from TRBD1 or TRBD2 (5 bases each). The CDR3 has 15 residues. Germline loops: CDR1 SGHDT, CDR2 YYEEEE. Trimming cost V 1 base and J 5 bases, with 16 bases left between them. The DNA of the CDR3 is TGTGCCAGCAGCTTGCGGGGACCGTCTCCCAACGAGCAGTACTTC. This sequence encodes CASSLRGPSPNEQYF.

The chain is built from TRBV28 and TRBJ2-3, with D unresolved. Germline assignment: CDR1 MDHEN and CDR2 SYDVKM. The CDR3 extends over 16 amino acids. Trimming shortened V by 7 bases and J by 3 bases, and 20 bases separated the two germline ends. CDR3: CASTSAQEGGTDTQYF. The CDR3, as DNA: TGTGCCAGCACCTCGGCCCAGGAAGGTGGAACAGATACGCAGTATTTT.

This chain links TRBV10-3 with TRBJ2-3, with 9 bases lining up with TRBD1. Germline CDR1 and CDR2: ENHRY and SYGVKD. Trimming cost V 6 bases and J 5 bases; bases outside gene matches: 9. The CDR3 length is 15 residues. CDR3 amino acids: CAIRTGQGVGDTQYF. For the CDR3, the DNA is TGTGCCATCAGAACGGGACAGGGAGTCGGAGATACGCAGTATTTT.